The 19 T cell receptor beta chains given below trace back to one sample, sequenced in a study of human T cells and chemical hapten exposure (dated by TCRdb to 2020 to 2022). The method was RACE. Sequencing instrument: NextSeq 500. TCRdb trimmed the raw reads at Q25, called clones with MiXCR and kept productive beta chains. Rows are unified per CDR3 protein, each entry keeping the most common DNA and genes. This sample has about 80,000 distinct CDR3 sequences in its table, and 14% of those were observed once. About 4.9% of the sample is held by the ten biggest clonotypes. This specimen's time point label, per the study, means: pre-sensitization, week 0. This specimen's treatment or condition label, interpreted: therapeutic diphenylcyclopropenone sensitization with weekly scalp DPC. Sequences were derived from whole blood, sampled in connection with sensitization to the hapten diphenylcyclopropenone (DPC). These receptors were obtained from a woman between 50 and 59 years old with alopecia areata. Some clones in this sample may be carry-over from other donors' samples.

The chain combines TRBV20-1 with TRBJ2-7, with D perhaps assigned TRBD1 or TRBD2 (5 bases each). Trimming stripped 5 bases from V and 2 bases from J, with 19 bases between. The germline gives CDR1 DFQATT, CDR2 SNEGSKA (reference sequence). This CDR3 has 15 amino acids. The CDR3 sequence is CSAFGTNILAYEQYF. The CDR3, as DNA: TGCAGTGCTTTCGGGACCAATATTCTAGCCTACGAGCAGTACTTC.

This clonotype was observed at least ten times. The chain recombines TRBV7-9 with TRBJ1-1; 8 bases are a match to TRBD1. The CDR3 spans 18 residues. Germline-derived CDR1 and CDR2 are SEHNR and FQNEAQ (reference sequence). V lost 1 base, J lost 1 base, and 11 bases stayed unmatched. CDR3 sequence (DNA): TGTGCCAGCAGCTTAGGATCCCGCCGGGACAGGTGGAACACTGAAGCTTTCTTT. This sequence encodes CASSLGSRRDRWNTEAFF.

The rearrangement joins TRBV2 to TRBJ2-2, with D perhaps matching TRBD1 (5 bases). The CDR3 is 13 amino acids. The germline V and J ends were trimmed by 6 bases and 4 bases, with 9 bases remaining between them. CDR1 and CDR2 (germline): SNHLY, FYNNEI. CDR3 nucleotide sequence: TGTGCCAGCAGACCCAGGGTCACCGGGGAGCTGTTTTTT. Protein: CASRPRVTGELFF.

This clonotype was seen repeatedly, ten times or more. The chain recombines TRBV19 with TRBJ2-2; unclear D gene. Trimming shortened V by 7 bases and J by 7 bases, and 22 bases separated the two germline ends. This CDR3 contains 16 residues. From germline, CDR1 is LNHDA and CDR2 SQIVND (reference sequence). The CDR3 DNA reads TGTGCCAGTACACTAAGTTCCGGCACAGTCGGCGGGGAGCTGTTTTTT. Translation: CASTLSSGTVGGELFF.

This clonotype has a count of ten or more. The rearrangement uses TRBV11-2 and TRBJ2-1; D may be TRBD2 (5 bases). This CDR3 has 14 amino acids. The V and J ends lost 5 bases and 0 bases respectively, with 8 bases between them. Per germline, CDR1 SGHAT and CDR2 FQNNGV. The CDR3 spells CASSGLASYNEQFF. DNA of the CDR3: TGTGCCAGCAGCGGGCTAGCCTCCTACAATGAGCAGTTCTTC.

The rearrangement links TRBV5-6 to TRBJ2-3; TRBD2 aligns across 12 bases. CDR1 and CDR2 from the germline V gene are SGHDT and YYEEEE. The ends lost 5 bases at V and 8 bases at J; junction bases unmatched: 12. This CDR3 comprises 16 residues. CDR3: CASRAGTSGFSSTQYF. The CDR3 coding sequence is TGTGCCAGCAGGGCCGGGACTAGCGGGTTTTCAAGTACGCAGTATTTT.

Comment on this clonotype: A clone one base away is much larger, so this may be a read error. The V call is TRBV20-1, the J call TRBJ1-5, with no clear D. V was shortened by 0 bases and J by 6 bases, with 9 bases between the two germline ends. CDR3 length: 13 residues. Per germline, CDR1 DFQATT and CDR2 SNEGSKA (reference sequence). The CDR3 loop is CSAREPVGQPQHF. CDR3 nucleotides: TGCAGTGCTAGAGAGCCAGTGGGTCAGCCCCAGCATTTT.

This clonotype was seen only a few times. V usage is TRBV7-9 and J usage is TRBJ2-5; TRBD1 matches at 10 bases. Per the germline V gene, CDR1 is SEHNR and CDR2 is FQNEAQ (reference sequence). V trimming: 6 bases; J trimming: 2 bases; junction bases outside the gene matches: 9. This CDR3 contains 16 residues. CDR3 loop: CASSGRDRGLQETQYF. In nucleotides, the CDR3 is TGTGCCAGCAGTGGTCGGGACAGGGGCCTACAAGAGACCCAGTACTTC.

This clonotype was counted between two and nine times. The V gene is TRBV5-1, the J gene TRBJ2-7; D is perhaps TRBD2 (5 bases). This CDR3 contains 15 residues. Germline V gene data show CDR1 as SGHRS and CDR2 as YFSETQ. The V gene lost 1 base and the J gene lost 4 bases, with 15 bases spanning the gap. CDR3 coding DNA: TGCGCCAGCAGCTTGTTGTCAGGTAGCGAGTACGAGCAGTACTTC. Protein sequence: CASSLLSGSEYEQYF.

The CDR3 DNA is TGCAGCGTTGGGGTCCACGAGCAGTACTTC. It encodes CSVGVHEQYF. V and J are TRBV29-1 and TRBJ2-7; D ambiguous. V was clipped by 4 bases and J by 5 bases, with 6 bases between them. Germline lookup yields CDR1 SQVTM and CDR2 ANQGSEA. The CDR3 loop spans 10 amino acids.

The CDR3 DNA sequence: TGTGCCAGCAGCCCTGACAGGGTCCACGAGCAGTACTTC. This codes for CASSPDRVHEQYF. The chain recombines TRBV5-4 with TRBJ2-7; 7 bases fit TRBD1. This CDR3 has 13 amino acids. J gave up 5 bases and V 4 bases, and 6 bases lay outside the gene matches. CDR1 SGHNT and CDR2 YYREEE come from the germline V gene (reference sequence).

This clonotype is medium-sized within its sample. The chain is built from TRBV30 and TRBJ2-7; D is ambiguous. The CDR3 is 14 residues long. V gave up 0 bases and J gave up 1 base, with 10 bases separating them. Germline-derived CDR1 and CDR2 are GTSNPN and SVGIG (reference sequence). The CDR3 DNA reads as TGTGCCTGGAGTGTACCCGGACCTTCCTACGAGCAGTACTTC. It yields the protein CAWSVPGPSYEQYF.

This clonotype turned up a few times. This chain connects TRBV5-6 to TRBJ1-2; D unresolved. Trimming removed 2 bases at V and 4 bases at J, with 12 bases between. The germline V gene encodes CDR1 SGHDT and CDR2 YYEEEE. CDR3 length equals 14 residues. CDR3 sequence reads: CASSFTQVRYGYTF. The CDR3 bases are TGTGCCAGCAGCTTCACCCAGGTTCGCTATGGCTACACCTTC.

The rearrangement uses TRBV20-1 and TRBJ2-7; the D gene is possibly TRBD2 (6 bases). Germline V gives CDR1 DFQATT, CDR2 SNEGSKA (reference sequence). The CDR3 spans 12 residues. Trimming took off 6 bases at V and 8 bases at J, with 17 bases between the two ends. The CDR3 loop reads CSATVPSDQQYF. In DNA, the CDR3 is TGCAGTGCCACCGTTCCTAGCGACCAGCAGTACTTC.

The rearrangement uses TRBV14 and TRBJ2-5; D gene ambiguous. The CDR3 has 14 residues. V lost 4 bases and J 7 bases, leaving 16 bases between the germline ends. Germline V gene sequence: CDR1 SGHDN, CDR2 FVKESK. The CDR3 nucleotides are TGTGCCAGCAGCCGTGGACGTCAACCAGCGACCCAGTACTTC. This sequence encodes CASSRGRQPATQYF.

The table lists this clonotype with a few counts. The CDR3 DNA is TGCAGTGCTAGAGTCCGGGGCCTCTACGAGCAGTACTTC. This translates into CSARVRGLYEQYF. The rearrangement joins TRBV20-1 to TRBJ2-7; possibly TRBD1 or TRBD2 for D (5 bases each). This CDR3 has 13 amino acids. Germline V CDR1 and CDR2: DFQATT, SNEGSKA (reference sequence). V lost 1 base to trimming and J lost 3 bases, with 10 bases between them.

This sequence joins TRBV28 and TRBJ2-4; possible D gene TRBD1, 6 bases. Per germline, CDR1 MDHEN and CDR2 SYDVKM. The CDR3 has 15 residues. V shed 1 base and J shed 3 bases, with 10 bases lying between them. The CDR3 protein is CASSLSEGGKNIQYF. The CDR3 DNA follows: TGTGCCAGCAGTTTATCCGAAGGGGGCAAAAACATTCAGTACTTC. The whole variable domain, remainder taken from reference TRBV28 and TRBJ2-4, is DVKVTQSSRYLVKRTGEKVFLECVQDMDHENMFWYRQDPGLGLRLIYFSYDVKMKEKGDIPEGYSVSREKKERFSLILESASTNQTSMYLCASSLSEGGKNIQYFGAGTRLSVL.

The CDR3 reads CAWRPEVRLSGANVLTF. The DNA for the CDR3 is TGTGCCTGGAGACCGGAAGTGAGGCTCTCAGGGGCCAACGTCCTGACTTTC. The V and J genes are TRBV30 and TRBJ2-6; D is ambiguous. Looked up from germline, CDR1 is GTSNPN and CDR2 is SVGIG (reference sequence). The CDR3 length is 17 residues. V shed 3 bases and J shed 4 bases, with 19 bases lying between them.

V usage is TRBV29-1 and J usage is TRBJ2-3; 8 bases line up with TRBD2. Looked up from germline, CDR1 is SQVTM and CDR2 is ANQGSEA. The V gene end was trimmed by 0 bases and the J gene end by 0 bases; junction bases not matched to a gene: 5. The CDR3 runs to 16 residues. The CDR3 DNA reads TGCAGCGTTGAAGATTGGGCTAGCGGGAGCACAGATACGCAGTATTTT. It translates to CSVEDWASGSTDTQYF.